The 11 T cell receptor beta chains listed next were all sequenced from one sample in a study of blood T cell repertoires in COVID-19. Profiling relied on immunoSEQ multiplex PCR, and the TCRdb table lists in-frame clones only, not all of them. The sample yields 290,000 or so clones, roughly 80% seen once. The sample consisted of PBMCs or T cells enriched from blood (not recorded which). The receptors derive from a man aged 35 to 55 who had been exposed to COVID-19.

The V gene is TRBV11-3, the J gene TRBJ2-7; 8 nucleotides agree with TRBD1. V shed 2 bases and J 3 bases; nucleotides not matched to a gene: 3. Per germline, CDR1 SGHNT and CDR2 YENEEA. This CDR3 has 14 residues. The CDR3: CASSLIQGGYEQYF. CDR3 bases: TGTGCCAGCAGCTTAATACAGGGGGGCTACGAGCAGTACTTC.

CDR3 amino acids: CASSSSRGYEQYF. CDR3 sequence (DNA): TGTGCCAGCAGTTCAAGTCGGGGGTACGAGCAGTACTTC. This rearrangement joins TRBV12-3 or TRBV12-4 to TRBJ2-7; D may be TRBD2 (6 bases). CDR3 length: 13 residues. V shed 4 bases and J shed 4 bases, with 11 bases lying between them.

This chain joins TRBV5-1 and TRBJ2-5; 11 bases agree with TRBD1. The CDR3 runs 15 residues. V shed 4 bases and J 5 bases; nucleotides not matched to a gene: 7. Germline V lookup: CDR1 SGHRS, CDR2 YFSETQ. Here the CDR3 reads CASSASGTGGETQYF. As DNA, the CDR3 is TGCGCCAGCAGCGCCTCAGGGACAGGGGGGGAGACCCAGTACTTC.

V is TRBV4-1 and J is TRBJ2-7; the D gene is possibly TRBD1 (5 bases). This CDR3 contains 13 residues. V was cut by 5 bases and J by 3 bases, with 11 bases left in between. CDR1 MGHRA and CDR2 YSYEKL come from the germline V gene. DNA of the CDR3: TGCGCCAGCAGCTCCTCGCAGGGCTACGAGCAGTACTTC. Translating it yields CASSSSQGYEQYF.

There are a few counts of this clone. The V and J genes are TRBV3-1 (or the pseudogene TRBV3-2) and TRBJ2-7; tentatively, D is TRBD2 (6 bases). This CDR3 region has 13 residues. Trimming left V 3 bases short and J 7 bases short, with 13 bases between. Germline assignment: CDR1 LGHDT and CDR2 YNNKEL (reference sequence). CDR3 sequence (DNA): TGTGCCAGCAGCCACCGAGGGGCGGGAGAGCAGTACTTC. It translates to CASSHRGAGEQYF.

The chain employs TRBV5-1 and TRBJ1-3; weak D call: TRBD1 (6 bases). The CDR3 is made up of 14 amino acids. From germline, CDR1 is SGHRS and CDR2 YFSETQ. V was shortened by 4 bases and J by 2 bases, with 10 bases between the two germline ends. This CDR3 is CASSEQGAGNTIYF. The CDR3 DNA follows: TGCGCCAGCAGCGAACAGGGAGCTGGAAACACCATATATTTT. Variable domain in full (rest from reference TRBV5-1 and TRBJ1-3): KAGVTQTPRYLIKTRGQQVTLSCSPISGHRSVSWYQQTPGQGLQFLFEYFSETQRNKGNFPGRFSGRQFSNSRSEMNVSTLELGDSALYLCASSEQGAGNTIYFGEGSWLTVV.

The rearrangement links TRBV5-1 to TRBJ2-7; 7 nucleotides align to TRBD2. The CDR3 spans 17 residues. CDR1 and CDR2 from the germline V gene are SGHRS and YFSETQ. J gave up 5 bases and V 3 bases, and 17 bases lay outside the gene matches. The CDR3 spells CASSSYRGRALINEQYF. CDR3 bases: TGCGCCAGCAGCTCGTACCGGGGGAGGGCCTTGATAAACGAGCAGTACTTC.

The V and J genes are TRBV5-8 and TRBJ2-1; D may be TRBD2 (6 bases). Germline V gene lookup returns CDR1 SGHTS and CDR2 YDEGEE. V dropped 4 bases and J dropped 7 bases, with 21 bases sitting between them. The CDR3 loop spans 16 amino acids. CDR3: CASSRWGGTTGNEQFF. The DNA for the CDR3 is TGTGCCAGCAGCAGATGGGGCGGGACGACGGGGAATGAGCAGTTCTTC.

The chain carries TRBV7-9 and TRBJ1-1, with unresolved D. V shed 3 bases and J shed 3 bases, with 8 bases lying between them. CDR1 and CDR2 (germline): SEHNR, FQNEAQ (reference sequence). The CDR3 sequence is 13 residues long. The CDR3 coding sequence is TGTGCCAGCAGCTTTTTGGGAGACACTGAAGCTTTCTTT. This gives the protein CASSFLGDTEAFF.

This clone was recorded a few times. The V gene is TRBV4-2, the J gene TRBJ2-1; 9 bases are a match to TRBD2. Germline assignment: CDR1 LGHNA and CDR2 YNFKEQ. This CDR3 is built from 14 residues. V lost 1 base and J lost 15; bases outside the gene matches: 10. CDR3 loop: CASSQAPSGTRLFF. The CDR3 nucleotides are TGTGCCAGCAGCCAAGCCCCTAGCGGGACGAGGTTGTTCTTC.

This clone occurred once. The rearrangement joins TRBV27 to TRBJ2-6; D might be TRBD1 (5 bases). V shed 6 bases and J shed 0 bases, with 15 bases lying between them. Per germline, CDR1 MNHEY and CDR2 SMNVEV (reference sequence). This CDR3 has 17 amino acids. The CDR3 nucleotides are TGTGCCAGCAGGGCCCTTAGACAGACCTCTGGGGCCAACGTCCTGACTTTC. Translation gives CASRALRQTSGANVLTF.